The source of this T cell receptor beta chain is a study of cytomegalovirus exposure and HLA in healthy donors. Study-level findings and limits: In a later analysis, DRB1 alleles had the most associated TCRs; HLA-C alleles the fewest. The study had only CMV serostatus as immune exposure information. CMV antigen specificity was confirmed in vitro for three CMV-associated chains. Cytomegalovirus association was listed for around 170 TCR beta chains.

This CDR3 has 12 amino acids. Germline assignment: CDR1 SGHNT and CDR2 YENEEA. For this clone: Its antigen is not known.

PCR employed 60 Vbeta and 13 Jbeta primers. Clones were sequenced by immunoSEQ multiplex PCR, and TCRdb holds only the in-frame ones, with some missing. The sample has some 190,000 clones; more than 75% are singletons. The source of this sequence is a woman under 40 in good health and CMV-seropositive. Material for sequencing was PBMCs. The chain couples TRBV11-3 to TRBJ2-5, with unresolved D. Near its end, the DNA agrees better with TRBJ2-7, so the J call may be wrong. The CDR3 is CASSLGRYEQYF. CDR3 in DNA: TGTGCCAGCAGCTTAGGGCGGTACGAGCAGTACTTC.